A single sample gave rise to the 14 T cell receptor beta chains below, sequenced in a study of shared clonotypes between healthy human individuals. Measured with immunoSEQ multiplex PCR; TCRdb has only the in-frame clones, and not every one. The table has about 2.1 million clones, just over 90% seen once. CD45RO-negative, CCR7-positively selected cells formed the naive CD8 fraction, excluding terminally differentiated effector memory CD45RA+ cells. The specimen sequenced was naive CD8+ T cells from PBMCs. The receptors stem from a man between 18 and 29 years old in good health. Some clones in this sample may be carry-over from other donors' samples.

This chain joins TRBV6-5 and TRBJ2-2; D is perhaps TRBD1 or TRBD2 (6 bases each). This CDR3 spans 15 amino acids. Germline assignment: CDR1 MNHEY and CDR2 SVGAGI. V was cut by 6 bases and J by 3 bases, with 14 bases left in between. CDR3 region: CASRVAGEDTGELFF. For the CDR3, the DNA is TGTGCCAGCAGGGTCGCAGGGGAGGACACCGGGGAGCTGTTTTTT.

V usage is TRBV7-9 and J usage is TRBJ1-4; 9 bases agree with TRBD1. With V trimmed by 5 bases and J by 7 bases, 5 bases remained unmatched. Germline-derived CDR1 and CDR2 are SEHNR and FQNEAQ (reference sequence). The CDR3 sequence is 14 residues long. CDR3 nucleotide sequence: TGTGCCAGCAGCGGACAGGGGAGGTTTGAAAAACTGTTTTTT. Protein: CASSGQGRFEKLFF.

CDR3 nucleotide sequence: TGTGCCTGGAGTGTTAAGGGGGATCAGCCCCAGCATTTT. It yields the protein CAWSVKGDQPQHF. V and J are TRBV30 and TRBJ1-5, with a weak D call TRBD1 (6 bases). Germline CDR1 is GTSNPN and CDR2 is SVGIG (reference sequence). The V and J ends lost 0 bases and 5 bases respectively, with 8 bases between them. The CDR3 spans 13 residues.

The chain's CDR3 is CASSFRAAYTGELFF. The CDR3, as DNA: TGTGCCAGCAGTTTTAGGGCAGCGTACACCGGGGAGCTGTTTTTT. The rearrangement uses TRBV27 and TRBJ2-2; D is undetermined. Between the trimmed V and J ends, which lost 3 bases and 3 bases, there was a span of 11 bases. The CDR3 has 15 residues. Germline V gives CDR1 MNHEY, CDR2 SMNVEV (reference sequence).

This CDR3 reads CASAPGQRETQYF. CDR3 sequence (DNA): TGCGCCAGCGCGCCGGGACAGAGAGAGACCCAGTACTTC. The J gene is TRBJ2-5, the V gene TRBV4-3; 7 nucleotides agree with TRBD1. V lost 8 bases and J lost 4; bases outside the gene matches: 7. The CDR3 runs to 13 residues. Germline CDR1 LGHNA, CDR2 YSLEER.

This chain connects TRBV6-5 to TRBJ2-7, with a weak D call TRBD1 (6 bases). Trimming took off 5 bases at V and 5 bases at J, with 13 bases between the two ends. This CDR3 is 13 amino acids long. CDR1 MNHEY and CDR2 SVGAGI come from the germline V gene. CDR3 region: CASSKQGYHEQYF. In nucleotides, the CDR3 is TGTGCCAGCAGTAAACAGGGTTATCACGAGCAGTACTTC.

The chain uses TRBV18 and TRBJ1-5, with TRBD1 identical over 10 bases. Germline V gene lookup returns CDR1 KGHSH and CDR2 LQKENI. Trimming took 6 bases from V and 5 from J; bases not matched to a gene: 4. The CDR3 totals 14 residues. CDR3 bases: TGTGCCAGCTCTCCGGACAGGGGGGATCAGCCCCAGCATTTT. This translates into CASSPDRGDQPQHF.

The J gene is TRBJ2-3, the V gene TRBV27; 10 positions match TRBD2. Looked up from germline, CDR1 is MNHEY and CDR2 is SMNVEV (reference sequence). The CDR3 totals 15 residues. V lost 7 bases to trimming and J lost 1 base; unmatched junction nucleotides: 5. This CDR3 is CASNPSGRGTDTQYF. DNA of the CDR3: TGTGCCAGCAACCCCAGCGGGAGGGGCACAGATACGCAGTATTTT.

The rearrangement links TRBV9 to TRBJ2-7, with D perhaps matching TRBD2 (5 bases). CDR1 and CDR2 from the germline V gene are SGDLS and YYNGEE. The CDR3 extends over 14 amino acids. The germline V and J ends were trimmed by 4 bases and 6 bases, with 17 bases remaining between them. The CDR3 nucleotides read TGTGCCAGCAGCTCCGGGATCCCCCGTATCGAGCAGTACTTC. It is translated as CASSSGIPRIEQYF.

A remark on this clone: The sample has other DNA sequences that encode this CDR3 too. This chain connects TRBV28 to TRBJ2-5, with D uncertain. This CDR3 spans 12 amino acids. V lost 1 base, J lost 2 bases, and 2 bases lay in between. The germline V gene encodes CDR1 MDHEN and CDR2 SYDVKM. CDR3 protein: CASSLYQETQYF. CDR3 nucleotides: TGTGCCAGCAGTTTATATCAAGAGACCCAGTACTTC.

This chain links TRBV10-3 with TRBJ1-5; D perhaps matches TRBD1 (5 bases). There are 14 residues in the CDR3. The V gene's germline CDR1 is ENHRY and CDR2 SYGVKD. V was shortened by 5 bases and J by 0 bases, with 8 bases between the two germline ends. The CDR3 protein is CAISKTVSNQPQHF. DNA for the CDR3: TGTGCCATCAGTAAGACAGTTAGCAATCAGCCCCAGCATTTT.

V and J are TRBV9 and TRBJ2-1, with D perhaps TRBD2 (6 bases). Trimming removed 0 bases from V and 0 bases from J, with 19 bases in between. Germline V gene data show CDR1 as SGDLS and CDR2 as YYNGEE. The CDR3 has 19 residues. The CDR3 DNA sequence: TGTGCCAGCAGCGTAGACTGGGCAGGCCTCGGGAGCTCCTACAATGAGCAGTTCTTC. Encoded protein: CASSVDWAGLGSSYNEQFF.

The chain recombines TRBV4-1 with TRBJ2-5; no reliable D call. The germline V and J ends were trimmed by 3 bases and 3 bases, with 8 bases remaining between them. Germline V gives CDR1 MGHRA, CDR2 YSYEKL. This CDR3 spans 13 amino acids. The CDR3 nucleotides read TGCGCCAGCAGCCACGACACGGAAGAGACCCAGTACTTC. This codes for CASSHDTEETQYF.

The gene calls are TRBV19 and TRBJ2-2, with TRBD1 matching 7 bases. CDR1 is LNHDA, CDR2 SQIVND, per germline (reference sequence). The V and J ends lost 4 bases and 0 bases, in that order; junction bases with no gene match: 2. The length of the CDR3 is 15 residues. The CDR3 nucleotides are TGTGCCAGTAGTACCGACAGGGCGAACACCGGGGAGCTGTTTTTT. Protein: CASSTDRANTGELFF.